The 18 T cell receptor beta chains reported below all come from one sample, sequenced in a study of cytotoxic CD8 clonotypes in ibrutinib-treated CLL. This table comes from immunoSEQ multiplex PCR, and its TCRdb copy is limited to in-frame clones, with some not included. The sample yields some 200,000 clones, just under 80% seen once. The sample was PBMCs, taken after 12 months of ibrutinib treatment. Every receptor here comes from a human donor with chronic lymphocytic leukemia.

This clone was observed a few times. This chain links TRBV30 with TRBJ2-3; TRBD1 aligns across 9 bases. The CDR3 runs 14 residues. The V and J ends lost 3 bases and 6 bases, in that order; junction bases with no gene match: 7. Germline CDR1 reads GTSNPN; CDR2 reads SVGIG (reference sequence). CDR3 sequence: CAWSGTGLTDTQYF. The DNA for the CDR3 is TGTGCCTGGAGCGGGACAGGGTTAACCGATACGCAGTATTTT.

V is TRBV15 and J is TRBJ1-5, with D tentatively TRBD1 (6 bases). Germline CDR1 LNHNV, CDR2 YYDKDF (reference sequence). The CDR3 is 15 residues long. The V and J ends lost 0 bases and 6 bases respectively, with 12 bases between them. The CDR3 coding sequence is TGTGCCACCAGCAGAGATAGAGGGGGAGGTCAGCCCCAGCATTTT. Amino acid sequence: CATSRDRGGGQPQHF.

The chain links TRBV27 to TRBJ2-2, with 7 bases that match TRBD1. Germline CDR1 MNHEY, CDR2 SMNVEV (reference sequence). The CDR3 extends over 16 amino acids. The V segment lost 6 bases and the J segment 6 bases; nucleotides outside the gene matches: 13. The CDR3, as DNA: TGTGCCAGCAGCCCTTTGACAGGGCTTAACGCCGGGGAGCTGTTTTTT. Translating gives CASSPLTGLNAGELFF.

For the CDR3, the DNA is TGTGCCAGCAGCTCACCGGGACAGGGTGCGGAAAAACTGTTTTTT. This encodes CASSSPGQGAEKLFF. The rearrangement joins TRBV11-2 to TRBJ1-4, with 9 nucleotides matching TRBD1. Looked up from germline, CDR1 is SGHAT and CDR2 is FQNNGV. CDR3 size: 15 residues. V dropped 4 bases and J dropped 8; count of bases not matched to a gene: 8.

This clone was observed a handful of times. This chain uses TRBV5-5 with TRBJ2-7; unclear D gene. Germline loops: CDR1 SGHKS, CDR2 YYEKEE (reference sequence). The germline V and J ends were trimmed by 4 bases and 6 bases, with 8 bases remaining between them. This CDR3 is 11 amino acids long. The CDR3 nucleotides are TGTGCCAGCAGCCCGTCTTTCGAGCAGTACTTC. Translating gives CASSPSFEQYF.

V usage is TRBV6-5 and J usage is TRBJ2-2, with TRBD1 as a possible D gene (5 bases). Germline V gives CDR1 MNHEY, CDR2 SVGAGI. There are 15 residues in the CDR3. With 7 bases removed from V and 1 base from J, the gap between germline ends came to 13 bases. CDR3 sequence (DNA): TGTGCCAGCACTGAGAGAGACAGGAACACCGGGGAGCTGTTTTTT. Protein product: CASTERDRNTGELFF.

The V gene is TRBV25-1, the J gene TRBJ2-4, with D perhaps matching TRBD2 (5 bases). CDR1 MGHDK and CDR2 SYGVNS come from the germline V gene. This CDR3 is 15 amino acids long. V lost 4 bases, J lost 3 bases, and 13 bases lay in between. The CDR3 spells CASSGAGEDKNIQYF. The CDR3 bases are TGTGCCAGCAGTGGGGCGGGCGAGGACAAAAACATTCAGTACTTC.

CDR3 bases: TGTGCCACCAGCAGAGATCCCCCGGACAGTCTAAGTCTCTCCTACGAGCAGTACTTC. This codes for CATSRDPPDSLSLSYEQYF. The rearrangement links TRBV15 to TRBJ2-7; maybe TRBD1 (6 bases). Germline V gives CDR1 LNHNV, CDR2 YYDKDF (reference sequence). The CDR3 is made up of 19 amino acids. Trimming stripped 0 bases from V and 0 bases from J, with 21 bases between.

This clone was observed once. J is TRBJ2-1 and V is TRBV7-6, with D uncertain. Germline loops: CDR1 SGHVS, CDR2 FNYEAQ. The ends were cut back, 3 bases at V and 5 bases at J, with 5 bases in the middle. This CDR3 region has 12 residues. CDR3 sequence (DNA): TGTGCCAGCAGCTTTGAACACAATGAGCAGTTCTTC. It yields the protein CASSFEHNEQFF.

The rearrangement joins TRBV6-1 to TRBJ2-7; 8 positions agree with TRBD2. This CDR3 contains 14 residues. CDR1 is MNHNS and CDR2 is SASEGT in the germline V gene. The V segment lost 5 bases and the J segment 3 bases; nucleotides outside the gene matches: 6. CDR3 DNA: TGTGCCAGCAGTTTACTTAGCGGGGACTACGAGCAGTACTTC. It translates to CASSLLSGDYEQYF.

V gene TRBV28 combines with J gene TRBJ1-2; D unclear. Germline V lookup: CDR1 MDHEN, CDR2 SYDVKM. V was shortened by 5 bases and J by 1 base, with 14 bases between the two germline ends. This CDR3 region has 15 residues. Here the CDR3 DNA reads TGTGCCAGCAGTCCTCACACCGCCCTTAACTATGGCTACACCTTC. Translation gives CASSPHTALNYGYTF.

The chain couples TRBV28 to TRBJ1-2; D is ambiguous. Germline-derived CDR1 and CDR2 are MDHEN and SYDVKM. Between the trimmed V and J ends, which lost 3 bases and 7 bases, there was a span of 12 bases. This CDR3 has 13 residues. Written as DNA, the CDR3 is TGTGCCAGCAGTTTTGCGTCCGGGCCTGGCTACACCTTC. Translating it yields CASSFASGPGYTF.

This sequence joins TRBV4-1 and TRBJ1-1, with D perhaps matching TRBD1 (6 bases). Between the trimmed V and J ends, which lost 0 bases and 4 bases, there was a span of 9 bases. Germline assignment: CDR1 MGHRA and CDR2 YSYEKL. The CDR3 is 14 amino acids. The CDR3 loop is CASSQDRGGTEAFF. As DNA, the CDR3 is TGCGCCAGCAGCCAAGATAGGGGGGGCACTGAAGCTTTCTTT.

The chain uses TRBV6-5 and TRBJ2-2; 7 positions match TRBD1. Per germline, CDR1 MNHEY and CDR2 SVGAGI. With V trimmed by 2 bases and J by 3 bases, 6 bases remained unmatched. The CDR3 is 16 residues long. The CDR3 DNA reads as TGTGCCAGCAGTTACCAAGGGACAGCCTACACCGGGGAGCTGTTTTTT. It codes for CASSYQGTAYTGELFF.

The chain couples TRBV18 to TRBJ1-1; tentative D call: TRBD1 (6 bases). The CDR3 covers 13 residues. V lost 6 bases to trimming and J lost 11 bases, with 19 bases between them. Germline-derived CDR1 and CDR2 are KGHSH and LQKENI. The CDR3 DNA follows: TGTGCCAGCTCCCGGGAACAGGGCTCGGCGGCTTTCTTT. Residues: CASSREQGSAAFF.

The genes are TRBV7-8 and TRBJ2-2; TRBD2 aligns across 9 bases. The CDR3 is 18 residues long. J was trimmed by 7 bases and V by 1 base; bases with no gene match: 13. CDR1 SGHVS and CDR2 FQNEAQ come from the germline V gene. The CDR3 sequence: CASSLVRGGTSRNGELFF. The DNA of the CDR3 is TGTGCCAGCAGCTTAGTCAGAGGGGGGACTAGCAGGAACGGGGAGCTGTTTTTT.

The gene calls are TRBV28 and TRBJ2-7; 9 bases map to TRBD1. Germline trimming cut 5 bases from V and 4 bases from J; bases unmatched to any gene: 12. CDR1 and CDR2 (germline): MDHEN, SYDVKM. There are 16 residues in the CDR3. CDR3 in amino acids: CASSPQLLTGGYEQYF. CDR3 DNA: TGTGCCAGCAGTCCTCAACTCCTGACAGGGGGTTACGAGCAGTACTTC.

J is TRBJ1-3 and V is TRBV28, with 9 bases that match TRBD1. Germline CDR1 and CDR2: MDHEN and SYDVKM. The CDR3 has 17 residues. J gave up 0 bases and V 11 bases, and 14 bases lay outside the gene matches. The DNA for the CDR3 is TGTGCCTCATGGGACTTCCGACAGGGGGTCTCTGGAAACACCATATATTTT. It codes for CASWDFRQGVSGNTIYF.